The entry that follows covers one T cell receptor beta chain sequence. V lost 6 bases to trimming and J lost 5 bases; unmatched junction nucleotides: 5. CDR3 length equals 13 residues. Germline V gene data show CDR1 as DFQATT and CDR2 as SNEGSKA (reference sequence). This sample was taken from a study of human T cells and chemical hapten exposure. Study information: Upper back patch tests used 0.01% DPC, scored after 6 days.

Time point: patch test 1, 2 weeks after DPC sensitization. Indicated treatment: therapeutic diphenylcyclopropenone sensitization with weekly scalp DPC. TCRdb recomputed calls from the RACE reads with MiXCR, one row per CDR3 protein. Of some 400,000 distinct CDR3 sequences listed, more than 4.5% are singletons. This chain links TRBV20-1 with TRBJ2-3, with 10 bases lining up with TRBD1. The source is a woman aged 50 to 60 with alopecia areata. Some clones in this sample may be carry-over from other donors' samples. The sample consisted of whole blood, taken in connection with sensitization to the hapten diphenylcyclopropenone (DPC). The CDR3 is CSAAGQGQDTQYF. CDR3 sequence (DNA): TGCAGTGCGGCGGGACAGGGGCAAGATACGCAGTATTTT.